This is a list of T cell receptor beta chains from one sample in a study of neoadjuvant anti-PD-1 for oral cavity cancer. Assay used: immunoSEQ multiplex PCR; TCRdb lists only in-frame clones, some missing. The data contain more than 10,000 clones, about 60% of them seen just once; the ten biggest clones take up around 2%. The input for sequencing was PBMCs, taken before nivolumab (anti-PD-1) treatment. The receptors were gathered from a person aged 35 to 85 with oral cavity squamous cell carcinoma. CDR3s include the opening cysteine and the closing phenylalanine or tryptophan.

length	V	CDR3
14	TRBV7-8	CASSLLAGRETQYF
16	TRBV21-1	CASSKPPDHRSYEQYF
17	TRBV13	CASSLAGEGRSYNEQFF
14	TRBV2	CASSSDVRTGGYTF
14	TRBV5-1	CASSFTGVSYEQYF
17	TRBV30	CAWSVRQFSSGANVLTF
16	TRBV27	CASSDHQGAAKNIQYF
13	TRBV7-9	CASSLAMGQPQHF
16	TRBV28	CASSPGLAGAGNIQYF
14	TRBV5-4	CASSPPGRDTEAFF
13	TRBV30	CAWSEAGKDTQYF
16	TRBV2	CASSEALNGVLYGYTF
16	TRBV5-1	CASSLGTGGIYQPQHF
19	TRBV7-6	CASSLEPPTSSGKLETQYF
15	TRBV30	CAWNTGASNTGELFF
15	TRBV28	CASSPVRDRSYEQYF
14	TRBV6-1	CASPPLAVFGEQYF
13	TRBV11-3	CASSLAGADTQYF
15	TRBV6-6	CASSYSGTESYEQYF
15	TRBV9	CASSAGLAGQETQYF
12	TRBV11-2	CASSFFESPLHF
15	TRBV30	CAWSTGSGPGNTIYF
15	TRBV28	CASSSPPSSNQPQHF
15	TRBV28	CASSPGGGEPKGYTF
13	TRBV2	CASRRGPNTEAFF
14	TRBV2	CASSIDGVNQPQHF
16	TRBV7-6	CASSFADTPGSQEQYF
14	TRBV9	CASSVGESNTEAFF
14	TRBV5-5	CASSSQVMNTEAFF
15	TRBV9	CASSGGRSYSNEQFF
15	TRBV29-1	CSVGEESSYNSPLHF
15	TRBV28	CASLGGTAGNQPQHF
16	TRBV28	CASSHPDWRGRETQYF
15	TRBV4-1	CASSQATGDNQPQHF
16	TRBV7-9	CASSLALRGGNEKLFF
14	TRBV4-1	CASRAWTGQNEQYF
10	TRBV5-8	CASSHYEQYF
15	TRBV5-5	CASSPVGGETDTQYF
16	TRBV5-1	CASSLGGRLTDDIQYF
15	TRBV9	CASSVVGLAGYEQFF
16	TRBV5-4	CASSLDGTADGETQYF
15	TRBV5-4	CASSLFRSGGETQYF
16	TRBV10-2	CASSELPGTYNSPLHF
17	TRBV19	CASSFSGRLSGANVLTF
14	TRBV7-2	CASSPQTRIYEQYF
14	TRBV19	CASISSRATGELFF
12	TRBV2	CASKEGGIGYTF
15	TRBV5-1	CASSEGQPSGNTIYF
17	TRBV28	CASSFSRTSGGFNEQFF
14	TRBV30	CASLGRDVLARQYF
15	TRBV2	CASMGGGSRPYEQYF
13	TRBV6-5	CASTGRRGNTIYF
12	TRBV25-1	CASSEGYSPLHF
14	TRBV2	CASSRTGVNTEAFF
14	TRBV12-2	CASHPTGLHNEQFF